This T cell receptor beta chain was sequenced during a study of OX40 agonist ivuxolimab in advanced cancers. Study-level results: Expanded clones belonging to CD8+ T cells outnumbered, on average, those of CD4+. At 0.1 to 3.0 mg/kg and by week 6, CD4+ and CD8+ T cells in the blood had expanded clonally.

A note on this clone: What it recognizes is unknown.

The method was immunoSEQ multiplex PCR; TCRdb's version includes in-frame clones alone and lacks a portion of them. This table has 13,000 or so clones, over 60% appearing once. The receptor was derived from an adult with an advanced solid tumor such as melanoma, head and neck, liver or kidney cancer. This sample comprised CD4+ or CD8+ T cells sorted from blood, obtained in a trial of the OX40 agonist ivuxolimab.

In DNA, the CDR3 is TGTGCCAGTAGTATTCAGGGGGCCACTCAGCCCCAGCATTTT. Translated, it gives CASSIQGATQPQHF. The chain recombines TRBV19 with TRBJ1-5; 8 bases are shared with TRBD1. The germline gives CDR1 LNHDA, CDR2 SQIVND (reference sequence). This CDR3 has 14 amino acids. The ends lost 3 bases at V and 6 bases at J; junction bases unmatched: 4.